These 10 T cell receptor beta chains share one sample of origin, sequenced in a study of cytomegalovirus exposure and HLA in healthy donors. This PCR relied on a set of 60 Vbeta primers and 13 Jbeta primers. Method: immunoSEQ multiplex PCR; TCRdb's copy keeps in-frame clones and lacks some. The sample lists about 220,000 clones; under 80% were seen once. Sequencing input: PBMCs. These receptors were obtained from a woman in her twenties or thirties in good health and CMV-seronegative.

The rearrangement links TRBV19 to TRBJ2-7, with a possible D match to TRBD2 (5 bases). This CDR3 comprises 14 residues. The germline V and J ends were trimmed by 0 bases and 1 base, with 7 bases remaining between them. Germline V lookup: CDR1 LNHDA, CDR2 SQIVND (reference sequence). The CDR3: CASSIDPGSYEQYF. The CDR3 DNA sequence: TGTGCCAGTAGTATAGACCCGGGATCCTACGAGCAGTACTTC.

The chain couples TRBV10-3 to TRBJ1-1, with D tentatively TRBD1 (5 bases). This CDR3 contains 13 residues. Trimming left V 7 bases short and J 0 bases short, with 9 bases between. The germline CDR1 and CDR2 sequences are ENHRY and SYGVKD. The DNA of the CDR3 is TGTGCCATCAAACAGGTCATGAACACTGAAGCTTTCTTT. Translating gives CAIKQVMNTEAFF.

The gene calls are TRBV27 and TRBJ1-1, with a possible D match to TRBD1 (5 bases). V lost 2 bases, J lost 3 bases, and 10 bases lay in between. The length of the CDR3 is 14 residues. CDR1 MNHEY and CDR2 SMNVEV come from the germline V gene (reference sequence). CDR3 nucleotide sequence: TGTGCCAGCAGTTTAATTGGGGGGGACACTGAAGCTTTCTTT. Translating gives CASSLIGGDTEAFF.

The rearrangement joins TRBV9 to TRBJ2-7; D remains ambiguous. Per the germline V gene, CDR1 is SGDLS and CDR2 is YYNGEE. The V and J ends lost 2 bases and 6 bases respectively, with 12 bases between them. CDR3 length equals 13 residues. The CDR3 coding sequence is TGTGCCAGCAGCGTCCGAGACACGAGCGAGCAGTACTTC. Residues: CASSVRDTSEQYF.

The chain recombines TRBV2 with TRBJ2-7, with D perhaps matching TRBD2 (6 bases). The length of the CDR3 is 12 residues. Trimming left V 7 bases short and J 3 bases short, with 10 bases between. Germline values: CDR1 SNHLY, CDR2 FYNNEI. The chain's CDR3 is CASTGEGYEQYF. CDR3 nucleotides: TGTGCCAGCACGGGAGAGGGCTACGAGCAGTACTTC.

About this clone: The sample carries other DNA sequences with the same CDR3. The rearrangement uses TRBV27 and TRBJ2-3; D call uncertain. Germline CDR1 and CDR2: MNHEY and SMNVEV (reference sequence). The length of the CDR3 is 15 residues. Trimming shortened V by 3 bases and J by 1 base, and 11 bases separated the two germline ends. The CDR3 nucleotides are TGTGCCAGCAGTTTCGGTACGAGCGGCACAGATACGCAGTATTTT. Translation gives CASSFGTSGTDTQYF.

In this sample, this clone turned up a few times. V and J are TRBV9 and TRBJ1-2, with D unresolved. CDR3 length: 13 residues. Trimming removed 4 bases from V and 8 bases from J, with 15 bases in between. In germline, CDR1 is SGDLS, CDR2 YYNGEE. As DNA, the CDR3 is TGTGCCAGCAGCCCGGGCCGGGCGGGAGGCTACACCTTC. It codes for CASSPGRAGGYTF.

This rearrangement joins TRBV9 to TRBJ2-5; 8 bases fit TRBD1. The V and J ends lost 4 bases and 4 bases, in that order; junction bases with no gene match: 9. The V gene's germline CDR1 is SGDLS and CDR2 YYNGEE. This CDR3 is 15 amino acids long. The CDR3 spells CASSLGQGLRETQYF. Written as DNA, the CDR3 is TGTGCCAGCAGCCTTGGACAGGGTTTGCGAGAGACCCAGTACTTC.

Comments on this clone: At one boundary the junction diverges from the germline segment, which might be a read error. Other DNA sequences of this sample code for an identical CDR3. The chain's CDR3 is CASSVPGMNTEAFF. The CDR3 DNA reads TGTGCCAGTAGTGTTCCGGGGATGAACACTGAGGCTTTCTTT. The chain joins TRBV19 to TRBJ1-1; D gene uncertain. This CDR3 contains 14 residues. The germline CDR1 and CDR2 sequences are LNHDA and SQIVND (reference sequence).

The gene calls are TRBV6-1 and TRBJ2-1; tentatively, D is TRBD2 (5 bases). Trimming removed 0 bases from V and 6 bases from J, with 9 bases in between. Looked up from germline, CDR1 is MNHNS and CDR2 is SASEGT. This CDR3 has 14 residues. In nucleotides, the CDR3 is TGTGCCAGCAGTGAAGCTGGCCTAGCCAATGAGCAGTTCTTC. This sequence encodes CASSEAGLANEQFF.